This T cell receptor beta chain originates from a study of cytomegalovirus exposure and HLA in healthy donors. Study-level results: Beyond CMV serostatus, there was no information to go on about immune exposure.

Comments on this clone: The target antigen is unknown.

The study ran its PCR with 60 Vbeta and 13 Jbeta primers. Repertoires were generated with immunoSEQ multiplex PCR, while TCRdb's copy carries only in-frame clones and drops some. The sample holds 150,000 or so clones, 80% to 90% seen once. The CDR3 sequence is 14 residues long. Trimming removed 0 bases from V and 4 bases from J, with 10 bases in between. Germline V CDR1 and CDR2: SGHNT, YYREEE (reference sequence). The TCR originated in a man between 18 and 35 years old in good health and CMV-seropositive. Sequenced input: PBMCs. This rearrangement joins TRBV5-4 to TRBJ1-2; D is uncertain. The CDR3: CASSLDPSGYGYTF. DNA for the CDR3: TGTGCCAGCAGCTTGGATCCGTCGGGCTATGGCTACACCTTC.